This T cell receptor (beta chain) derives from a study of blood T cell repertoires in COVID-19. About the study: Samples came from the United States, Italy and Spain, spanning acute and convalescent COVID-19. In each case, the material was cDNA or gDNA derived from T cells, B-cell-depleted T cells, or PBMCs.

Assay: immunoSEQ multiplex PCR; the TCRdb copy retains only in-frame clones and omits some. This sample has 310,000 or so clones, with around 86% found just once. From germline, CDR1 is MNHEY and CDR2 SVGAGI. This CDR3 is built from 14 residues. Trimming left V 2 bases short and J 4 bases short, with 11 bases between. This clone was picked up one time. This rearrangement joins TRBV6-5 to TRBJ1-1, with D unresolved. This clonotype originated in a man in his forties or fifties with active or convalescent COVID-19. The sample comprised peripheral blood. The CDR3 loop is CASSYLPGSTEAFF. The CDR3 DNA reads as TGTGCCAGCAGTTACCTCCCAGGTTCCACTGAAGCTTTCTTT.